This is a list of T cell receptor beta chains from one sample in a study of OX40 agonist ivuxolimab in advanced cancers. Sequenced by immunoSEQ multiplex PCR; TCRdb stores in-frame clones only, minus some. The table lists approximately 69,000 clones, 84% of them singletons. The sequencing here drew on CD4+ or CD8+ T cells sorted from blood, taken in a trial of the OX40 agonist ivuxolimab. The receptors were sampled from an adult with an advanced solid tumor such as melanoma, head and neck, liver or kidney cancer. CDR3s include the opening cysteine and the closing phenylalanine or tryptophan. Each record gives: CDR3 length, D gene, J gene, V gene, clone size, CDR3 protein, CDR3 DNA. D genes are given only for firm matches. Rows give clone size only sometimes, using once, few, many, or a class for an expanded clone.

length: 12; D: -; J: TRBJ1-1; V: TRBV19; size: -; CDR3: CASSSFGSRAFF; DNA: TGTGCCAGTAGTAGCTTTGGGTCTAGGGCTTTCTTT
length: 12; D: -; J: TRBJ2-7; V: TRBV30; size: many; CDR3: CAWSTGHYEQYF; DNA: TGTGCCTGGAGCACAGGGCACTACGAGCAGTACTTC
length: 14; D: -; J: TRBJ2-7; V: TRBV7-9; size: -; CDR3: CASSSRREMDEQYF; DNA: TGTGCCAGCAGCTCTCGGCGTGAGATGGACGAGCAGTACTTC
length: 14; D: -; J: TRBJ1-1; V: TRBV5-1; size: -; CDR3: CASSLSTGNTEAFF; DNA: TGCGCCAGCAGCTTGTCTACAGGGAACACTGAAGCTTTCTTT
length: 12; D: TRBD1; J: TRBJ2-3; V: TRBV7-3; size: -; CDR3: CASGQGTDTQYF; DNA: TGTGCCAGCGGACAGGGCACAGATACGCAGTATTTT
length: 15; D: -; J: TRBJ1-3; V: TRBV6-6; size: -; CDR3: CASSYDGGPGNTIYF; DNA: TGTGCCAGCAGTTACGATGGGGGCCCTGGAAACACCATATATTTT
length: 17; D: TRBD1; J: TRBJ1-1; V: TRBV10-3; size: -; CDR3: CAISESRGTGGRTEAFF; DNA: TGTGCCATCAGTGAGTCGCGGGGAACAGGGGGACGCACTGAAGCTTTCTTT
length: 15; D: -; J: TRBJ2-1; V: TRBV25-1; size: -; CDR3: CASSDPASSYNEQFF; DNA: TGTGCCAGCAGTGATCCTGCAAGCTCCTACAATGAGCAGTTCTTC
length: 15; D: TRBD1; J: TRBJ1-5; V: TRBV9; size: -; CDR3: CASSPGGFGNQPQHF; DNA: TGTGCCAGCAGCCCAGGGGGATTCGGCAATCAGCCCCAGCATTTT
length: 14; D: -; J: TRBJ2-7; V: TRBV28; size: -; CDR3: CASSRRQGSYEQYF; DNA: TGTGCCAGCAGCCGACGGCAGGGCTCCTACGAGCAGTACTTC
length: 14; D: -; J: TRBJ1-2; V: TRBV28; size: -; CDR3: CASSLWGANYGYTF; DNA: TGTGCCAGCAGTTTGTGGGGCGCTAACTATGGCTACACCTTC
length: 15; D: TRBD1; J: TRBJ1-3; V: TRBV19; size: -; CDR3: CASSPPPGGLPTIYF; DNA: TGTGCCAGTAGTCCACCCCCAGGGGGCCTCCCCACCATATATTTT
length: 16; D: TRBD2; J: TRBJ2-1; V: TRBV27; size: -; CDR3: CASSLATSGSAREQFF; DNA: TGTGCCAGCAGTCTAGCTACTAGCGGGAGCGCTCGGGAGCAGTTCTTC
length: 16; D: -; J: TRBJ1-1; V: TRBV27; size: once; CDR3: CASSLSPGGGSTEAFF; DNA: TGTGCCAGCAGTTTATCCCCCGGGGGTGGGAGTACTGAAGCTTTCTTT
length: 13; D: -; J: TRBJ1-6; V: TRBV11-2; size: -; CDR3: CASSFNRASPLHF; DNA: TGTGCCAGCAGCTTTAACAGGGCTTCACCCCTCCACTTT
length: 16; D: -; J: TRBJ1-3; V: TRBV6-5; size: -; CDR3: CASSYETSSSGNTIYF; DNA: TGTGCCAGCAGTTACGAGACTTCTAGCTCTGGAAACACCATATATTTT
length: 14; D: -; J: TRBJ1-6; V: TRBV7-2; size: -; CDR3: CASSPDSYNSPLHF; DNA: TGTGCCAGCAGCCCGGACAGTTATAATTCACCCCTCCACTTT
length: 14; D: -; J: TRBJ2-4; V: TRBV5-4; size: -; CDR3: CASSSGGGWDIQYF; DNA: TGTGCCAGCAGCTCCGGCGGCGGTTGGGACATTCAGTACTTC
length: 15; D: -; J: TRBJ2-7; V: TRBV19; size: -; CDR3: CASSMGRKSSYEQYF; DNA: TGTGCCAGTAGTATGGGACGGAAGAGCTCCTACGAGCAGTACTTC
length: 15; D: TRBD1; J: TRBJ2-1; V: TRBV19; size: -; CDR3: CASSIQGAIDNEQFF; DNA: TGTGCCAGTAGTATACAGGGGGCTATCGACAATGAGCAGTTCTTC
length: 11; D: -; J: TRBJ1-1; V: TRBV6-1; size: -; CDR3: CASRRNTEAFF; DNA: TGTGCCAGCAGGAGAAACACTGAAGCTTTCTTT
length: 20; D: -; J: TRBJ2-1; V: TRBV21-1; size: -; CDR3: CASSTCPGTSGLSSYNEQFF; DNA: TGTGCCAGCAGCACCTGTCCCGGGACTAGCGGACTTTCTTCCTACAATGAGCAGTTCTTC
length: 16; D: TRBD1; J: TRBJ2-3; V: TRBV9; size: -; CDR3: CASSVGQGSNTDTQYF; DNA: TGTGCCAGCAGCGTAGGACAGGGGTCCAACACAGATACGCAGTATTTT
length: 13; D: -; J: TRBJ1-2; V: TRBV28; size: once; CDR3: CASSLLTGPGYTF; DNA: TGTGCCAGCAGTTTACTTACAGGGCCCGGCTACACCTTC
length: 16; D: TRBD1; J: TRBJ2-7; V: TRBV7-6; size: once; CDR3: CASSLGDRGSGYEQYF; DNA: TGTGCCAGCAGCTTAGGTGACAGGGGATCCGGCTACGAGCAGTACTTC
length: 15; D: -; J: TRBJ2-5; V: TRBV5-1; size: -; CDR3: CASSLGGAPGETQYF; DNA: TGCGCCAGCAGCTTGGGCGGCGCTCCTGGGGAGACCCAGTACTTC
length: 14; D: -; J: TRBJ1-2; V: TRBV10-3; size: -; CDR3: CAISERGSQYGYTF; DNA: TGTGCCATCAGTGAGAGGGGCTCACAATATGGCTACACCTTC
length: 18; D: TRBD2; J: TRBJ2-2; V: TRBV28; size: -; CDR3: CASSLWVGTTLFAGELFF; DNA: TGTGCCAGCAGTTTATGGGTCGGGACTACCCTGTTTGCCGGGGAGCTGTTTTTT
length: 16; D: -; J: TRBJ1-1; V: TRBV5-1; size: -; CDR3: CASSFRGPPGNTEAFF; DNA: TGCGCCAGCAGCTTCCGGGGTCCCCCGGGGAACACTGAAGCTTTCTTT
length: 12; D: TRBD1; J: TRBJ1-2; V: TRBV6-5; size: -; CDR3: CASTTGDYGYTF; DNA: TGTGCCAGCACCACAGGGGACTATGGCTACACCTTC
length: 14; D: -; J: TRBJ1-1; V: TRBV5-1; size: -; CDR3: CASSITGPPTEAFF; DNA: TGCGCCAGCAGCATAACAGGGCCCCCCACTGAAGCTTTCTTT
length: 14; D: -; J: TRBJ1-2; V: TRBV27; size: -; CDR3: CASSPFSGRGGYTF; DNA: TGTGCCAGCAGTCCATTCTCAGGGCGCGGCGGCTACACCTTC
length: 15; D: TRBD1; J: TRBJ1-3; V: TRBV4-3; size: -; CDR3: CASSQGAGGGNTIYF; DNA: TGCGCCAGCAGCCAAGGGGCAGGGGGTGGCAACACCATATATTTT
length: 15; D: -; J: TRBJ2-7; V: TRBV5-4; size: -; CDR3: CASSFWRRGPGEQYF; DNA: TGTGCCAGCAGCTTTTGGAGGAGGGGCCCGGGGGAGCAGTACTTC
length: 13; D: -; J: TRBJ2-5; V: TRBV15; size: -; CDR3: CATSRDPGETQYF; DNA: TGTGCCACCAGCAGAGATCCTGGGGAGACCCAGTACTTC
length: 15; D: TRBD2; J: TRBJ2-5; V: TRBV28; size: many; CDR3: CASSAPSGGGETQYF; DNA: TGTGCCAGCAGTGCCCCTAGCGGGGGAGGGGAGACCCAGTACTTC
length: 14; D: -; J: TRBJ2-7; V: TRBV7-2; size: -; CDR3: CASREGFSSYEQYF; DNA: TGTGCCAGCAGGGAGGGGTTTAGCTCCTACGAGCAGTACTTC
length: 17; D: -; J: TRBJ2-1; V: TRBV25-1; size: -; CDR3: CASSEPGGGSKGNEQFF; DNA: TGTGCCAGCAGTGAACCCGGGGGCGGGAGTAAAGGCAATGAGCAGTTCTTC
length: 15; D: -; J: TRBJ2-2; V: TRBV6-5; size: -; CDR3: CASKPGEVNTGELFF; DNA: TGTGCCAGTAAACCAGGGGAGGTAAACACCGGGGAGCTGTTTTTT
length: 14; D: TRBD1; J: TRBJ2-5; V: TRBV7-2; size: -; CDR3: CASSLVGTEETQYF; DNA: TGTGCCAGCAGCTTAGTGGGGACAGAGGAGACCCAGTACTTC
length: 14; D: -; J: TRBJ1-2; V: TRBV28; size: -; CDR3: CASSLGGVNYGYTF; DNA: TGTGCCAGCAGTTTGGGGGGGGTTAACTATGGCTACACCTTC
length: 19; D: -; J: TRBJ2-2; V: TRBV5-1; size: -; CDR3: CASSPRGASGGTNTGELFF; DNA: TGCGCCAGCAGCCCCAGGGGGGCTAGCGGTGGCACGAACACCGGGGAGCTGTTTTTT
length: 14; D: -; J: TRBJ2-7; V: TRBV5-1; size: once; CDR3: CASSLGDIVHEQYF; DNA: TGCGCCAGCAGCTTGGGGGACATCGTACACGAGCAGTACTTC
length: 16; D: TRBD1; J: TRBJ2-5; V: TRBV9; size: once; CDR3: CASSAGTGVRGETQYF; DNA: TGTGCCAGCAGCGCCGGGACAGGGGTGAGGGGGGAGACCCAGTACTTC
length: 15; D: -; J: TRBJ1-5; V: TRBV7-8; size: -; CDR3: CASSPDLGVRQPQHF; DNA: TGTGCCAGCAGCCCCGATCTTGGGGTGCGGCAGCCCCAGCATTTT
length: 13; D: TRBD1; J: TRBJ2-3; V: TRBV2; size: -; CDR3: CASKDRDTDTQYF; DNA: TGTGCCAGCAAGGACAGGGACACAGATACGCAGTATTTT
length: 14; D: TRBD1; J: TRBJ2-1; V: TRBV6-5; size: -; CDR3: CASNLRQGSNEQFF; DNA: TGTGCCAGCAATCTAAGACAGGGTTCCAATGAGCAGTTCTTC
length: 14; D: TRBD2; J: TRBJ2-7; V: TRBV18; size: -; CDR3: CASSRGLVSHEQYF; DNA: TGTGCCAGCTCACGGGGACTAGTGTCCCACGAGCAGTACTTC
length: 13; D: -; J: TRBJ2-5; V: TRBV19; size: once; CDR3: CASSSDQRETQYF; DNA: TGTGCCAGTAGTTCGGATCAGCGGGAGACCCAGTACTTC
length: 15; D: TRBD1; J: TRBJ1-4; V: TRBV5-4; size: -; CDR3: CASSRTGETNEKLFF; DNA: TGTGCCAGCAGTCGGACAGGCGAAACTAATGAAAAACTGTTTTTT
length: 14; D: TRBD2; J: TRBJ2-5; V: TRBV7-6; size: -; CDR3: CASSATSGQETQYF; DNA: TGTGCCAGCAGCGCAACTAGCGGGCAAGAGACCCAGTACTTC